The clone carrying this T cell receptor (beta chain) was detected a few times. The target antigen is unknown. Germline V CDR1 and CDR2: KGHDR, SFDVKD. CDR3 length: 12 residues. The ends were cut back, 4 bases at V and 6 bases at J, with 6 bases in the middle. The data stem from a study of metastatic and nonmetastatic thyroid tumors. Study context: Across blood and tumor or nodule tissue, repertoires from malignant and benign thyroid patients were compared with one another. Findings of the study overall: Significantly higher TCR beta diversity was reportedly seen in malignant thyroid tumors than benign nodules, in blood and tumor.

Thyroid surgery was performed in patients who had received no treatment beforehand. MiXCR reprocessed the PCR reads for TCRdb. The table includes some 8,500 clones, about 40% detected once. The receptor comes from a female donor with papillary thyroid cancer or a benign thyroid nodule (not recorded which). Some clones in this sample may be carry-over from other donors' samples. V is TRBV24-1 and J is TRBJ2-1; no definite D call. Sequenced sample: tumor tissue. DNA of the CDR3: TGTGCCACCAGTGAAAAGTCCAATGAGCAGTTCTTC. It codes for CATSEKSNEQFF.